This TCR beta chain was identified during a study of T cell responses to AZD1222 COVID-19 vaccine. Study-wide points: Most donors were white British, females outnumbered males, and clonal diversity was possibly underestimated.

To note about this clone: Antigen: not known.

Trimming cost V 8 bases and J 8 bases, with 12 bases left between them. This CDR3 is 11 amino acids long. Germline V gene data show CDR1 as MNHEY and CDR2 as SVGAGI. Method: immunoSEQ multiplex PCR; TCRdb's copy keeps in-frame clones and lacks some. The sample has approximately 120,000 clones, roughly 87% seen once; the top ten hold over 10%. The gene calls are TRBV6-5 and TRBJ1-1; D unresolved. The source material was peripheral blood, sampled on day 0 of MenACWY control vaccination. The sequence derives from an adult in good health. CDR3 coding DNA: TGTGCCAGCTCGGGAGGCGGGGAAGCTTTCTTT. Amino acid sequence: CASSGGGEAFF.